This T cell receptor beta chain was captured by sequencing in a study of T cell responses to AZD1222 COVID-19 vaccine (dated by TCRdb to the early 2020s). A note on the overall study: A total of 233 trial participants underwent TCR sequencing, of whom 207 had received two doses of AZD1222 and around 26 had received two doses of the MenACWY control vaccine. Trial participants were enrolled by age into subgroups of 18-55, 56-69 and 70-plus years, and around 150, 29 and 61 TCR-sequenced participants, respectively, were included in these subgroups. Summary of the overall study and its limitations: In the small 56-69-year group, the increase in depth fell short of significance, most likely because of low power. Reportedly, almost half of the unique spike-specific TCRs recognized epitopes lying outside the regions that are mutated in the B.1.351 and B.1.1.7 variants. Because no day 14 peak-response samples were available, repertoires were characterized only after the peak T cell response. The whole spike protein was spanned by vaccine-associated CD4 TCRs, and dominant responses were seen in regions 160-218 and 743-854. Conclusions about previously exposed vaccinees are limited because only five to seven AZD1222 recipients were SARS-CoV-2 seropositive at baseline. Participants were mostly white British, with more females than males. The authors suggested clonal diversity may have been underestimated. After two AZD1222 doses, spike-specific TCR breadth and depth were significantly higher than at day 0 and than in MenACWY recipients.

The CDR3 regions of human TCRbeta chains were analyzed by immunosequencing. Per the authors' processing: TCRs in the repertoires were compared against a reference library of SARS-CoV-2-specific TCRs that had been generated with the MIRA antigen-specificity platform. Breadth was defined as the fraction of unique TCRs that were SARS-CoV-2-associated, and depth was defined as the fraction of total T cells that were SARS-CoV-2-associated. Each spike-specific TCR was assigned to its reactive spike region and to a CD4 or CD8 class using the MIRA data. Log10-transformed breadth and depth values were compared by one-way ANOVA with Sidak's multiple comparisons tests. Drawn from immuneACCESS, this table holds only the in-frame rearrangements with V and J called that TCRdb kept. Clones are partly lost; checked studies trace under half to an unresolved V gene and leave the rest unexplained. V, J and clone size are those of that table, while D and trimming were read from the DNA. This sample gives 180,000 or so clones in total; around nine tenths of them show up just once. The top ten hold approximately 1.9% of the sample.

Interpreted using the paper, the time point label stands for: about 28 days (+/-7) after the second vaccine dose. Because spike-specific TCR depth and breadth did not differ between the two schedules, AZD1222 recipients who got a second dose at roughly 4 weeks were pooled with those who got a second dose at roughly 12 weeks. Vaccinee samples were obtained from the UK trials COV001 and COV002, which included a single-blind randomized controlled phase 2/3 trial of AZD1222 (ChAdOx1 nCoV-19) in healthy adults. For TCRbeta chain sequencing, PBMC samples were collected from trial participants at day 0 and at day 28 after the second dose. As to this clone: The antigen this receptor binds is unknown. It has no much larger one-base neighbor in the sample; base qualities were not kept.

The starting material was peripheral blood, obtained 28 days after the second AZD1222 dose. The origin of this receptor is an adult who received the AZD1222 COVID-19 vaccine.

This receptor carries the CDR3 CASSYSGRNYNEQFF. The nucleotides read TGTGCCAGCAGTTACTCCGGGCGGAATTACAATGAGCAGTTCTTC. The sequence is built from TRBV6-6 and TRBJ2-1; no confident D gene assignment can be made. The junction shows trimming of 0 bases on V and 4 bases on J, plus 10 bases between the germline ends. Including cysteine and phenylalanine, the CDR3 has 15 amino acids. Only CDR3 DNA is held: 45 bases, read in frame from base 1. CDR1 and CDR2, per the germline V gene (reference sequence), are MNHNY and SVGAGI.